This entry concerns a single TCR beta chain. Repertoires were generated with immunoSEQ multiplex PCR, while TCRdb's copy carries only in-frame clones and drops some. The top ten clones hold less than 6.5% of a sample with roughly 270,000 clones, 65% to 90% of them seen once. This specimen belongs to a study of blood T cell repertoires in COVID-19. Across the study: Whether acute or convalescent, the COVID-19 samples came from the United States, Italy and Spain. Nucleic acid was either cDNA or gDNA, and it came from T cells, B-cell-depleted T cells, or PBMCs.

The CDR3 is 15 residues long. Trimming cost V 1 base and J 3 bases, with 13 bases left between them. Germline loops: CDR1 SGHDT, CDR2 YYEEEE. The sequence came from a man aged 45-65 years with active or convalescent COVID-19. The V call is TRBV5-6, the J call TRBJ1-1; no definite D call. Sample: peripheral blood. DNA of the CDR3: TGTGCCAGCAGCTTGTGGCCCCCGAAATACACTGAAGCTTTCTTT. Encoded protein: CASSLWPPKYTEAFF. The full variable domain, with the rest looked up from reference TRBV5-6 and TRBJ1-1, is DAGVTQSPTHLIKTRGQQVTLRCSPKSGHDTVSWYQQALGQGPQFIFQYYEEEERQRGNFPDRFSGHQFPNYSSELNVNALLLGDSALYLCASSLWPPKYTEAFFGQGTRLTVV.